This entry features one TCR beta chain sequence. Antigen: not known. This entry belongs to a study of shared clonotypes between healthy human individuals. General study points: Generally, naive subsets came out with larger estimated richness than memory subsets. A few donors had 4% to 6.5% of their naive CD4 clonotypes in common.

Assay: immunoSEQ multiplex PCR; the TCRdb copy retains only in-frame clones and omits some. This sample carries about 1 million clones, about 74% of them seen once, and the ten largest clones take about 1.5%. This CDR3 region has 14 residues. Germline CDR1 and CDR2: MNHEY and SVGAGI. Trimming cost V 6 bases and J 5 bases, with 14 bases left between them. The sample taken for sequencing was memory CD4+ T cells sorted from blood. The subset: CD45RA-negative fraction. The sequence came from a man between 18 and 29 years old in good health. This chain uses TRBV6-5 with TRBJ2-1; D might be TRBD1 or TRBD2, each matching 5 bases. As DNA, the CDR3 is TGTGCCAGCAGGCGCCGGGACCAAGACAATGAGCAGTTCTTC. Amino acids: CASRRRDQDNEQFF.